This T cell receptor beta chain was sequenced for a study of shared clonotypes between healthy human individuals. Details on this clone: Its antigen is currently unknown.

It was into CD45RA+ naive and CD45RA-negative memory subsets that the CD4+ cells were split. The study, taken as a whole, reports: Naive CD4 clonotypes overlapped across a handful of donors at approximately 5.5%. Researchers found naive subsets generally carried larger estimated richness than memory subsets.

Sequenced by immunoSEQ multiplex PCR; TCRdb stores in-frame clones only, minus some. The sample has around 200,000 clones; 66% are singletons. The CDR3 loop spans 15 amino acids. Germline lookup yields CDR1 LNHDA and CDR2 SQIVND (reference sequence). V dropped 6 bases and J dropped 5; count of bases not matched to a gene: 11. This clonotype was sampled from a man under 40 in good health. Sample: memory CD4+ T cells sorted from blood. Subset denoted: CD45RA-negative fraction. This chain connects TRBV19 to TRBJ2-5; 8 nucleotides agree with TRBD1. DNA for the CDR3: TGTGCCAGTAGAGGACAGGGCTCCGGAGGGGAGACCCAGTACTTC. Translating gives CASRGQGSGGETQYF.